The 5 T cell receptor beta chains given below trace back to one sample, sequenced in a study of blood T cells in healthy people across ages. The second PCR ran 7 to 11 cycles with a sample-barcoded 5' primer and J-beta primers. TCRdb reprocessed the 5' RACE reads via MiXCR and lists one record per CDR3 protein. Among just under 550,000 distinct CDR3 sequences, less than 25% were seen once, and the ten largest hold approximately 8.7%. These data also formed part of another study, on T cells of mothers and their children.

Sequencing was carried out using blood. The origin of the receptors is a boy younger than 18 in good health.

The V and J genes are TRBV7-2 and TRBJ2-7; 9 bases line up with TRBD1. This CDR3 has 14 amino acids. The ends lost 5 bases at V and 3 bases at J; junction bases unmatched: 5. CDR1 and CDR2 from the germline V gene are SGHTA and FQGNSA. The CDR3 spells CASSRDRERYEQYF. The CDR3 DNA follows: TGTGCCAGCAGCAGGGACAGGGAACGCTACGAGCAGTACTTC. Filled out from reference TRBV7-2 and TRBJ2-7, the complete variable domain reads GAGVSQSPSNKVTEKGKDVELRCDPISGHTALYWYRQSLGQGLEFLIYFQGNSAPDKSGLPSDRFSAERTGGSVSTLTIQRTQQEDSAVYLCASSRDRERYEQYFGPGTRLTVT.

There are a few counts of this clonotype. The genes are TRBV7-9 and TRBJ2-5, with unresolved D. Germline CDR1 and CDR2: SEHNR and FQNEAQ (reference sequence). Trimming stripped 5 bases from V and 11 bases from J, with 15 bases between. The CDR3 is made up of 12 amino acids. In nucleotides, the CDR3 is TGTGCCAGCAGCCCAGGATCCCTGGAGCAGTACTTC. Its translation: CASSPGSLEQYF.

This clonotype was counted a few times. The V gene is TRBV7-6, the J gene TRBJ2-5; no definite D call. Trimming took 2 bases from V and 5 from J, leaving 9 bases between them. The CDR3 is made up of 13 amino acids. Germline loops: CDR1 SGHVS, CDR2 FNYEAQ. The CDR3 DNA is TGTGCCAGCAGCTTATTTCCAACGGAGACCCAGTACTTC. The encoded protein is CASSLFPTETQYF.

The V and J genes are TRBV20-1 and TRBJ2-7, with TRBD2 as a possible D gene (5 bases). Looked up from germline, CDR1 is DFQATT and CDR2 is SNEGSKA (reference sequence). The CDR3 loop spans 16 amino acids. V lost 3 bases and J 3 bases, leaving 21 bases between the germline ends. Here the CDR3 reads CSARGNLDARDYEQYF. DNA of the CDR3: TGCAGTGCTAGGGGAAACCTCGACGCCCGGGACTACGAGCAGTACTTC.

The chain has TRBV7-9 and TRBJ2-5, with 10 bases matching TRBD1. The DNA end is a closer match to TRBJ2-1, so the J assignment may be wrong. The CDR3 has 16 residues. The germline V gene has CDR1 SEHNR and CDR2 FQNEAQ (reference sequence). Written as DNA, the CDR3 is TGTGCCAGCAGACTCGACCGGGACAGGGGATACAATGAGCAGTTCTTC. Translated, it gives CASRLDRDRGYNEQFF.